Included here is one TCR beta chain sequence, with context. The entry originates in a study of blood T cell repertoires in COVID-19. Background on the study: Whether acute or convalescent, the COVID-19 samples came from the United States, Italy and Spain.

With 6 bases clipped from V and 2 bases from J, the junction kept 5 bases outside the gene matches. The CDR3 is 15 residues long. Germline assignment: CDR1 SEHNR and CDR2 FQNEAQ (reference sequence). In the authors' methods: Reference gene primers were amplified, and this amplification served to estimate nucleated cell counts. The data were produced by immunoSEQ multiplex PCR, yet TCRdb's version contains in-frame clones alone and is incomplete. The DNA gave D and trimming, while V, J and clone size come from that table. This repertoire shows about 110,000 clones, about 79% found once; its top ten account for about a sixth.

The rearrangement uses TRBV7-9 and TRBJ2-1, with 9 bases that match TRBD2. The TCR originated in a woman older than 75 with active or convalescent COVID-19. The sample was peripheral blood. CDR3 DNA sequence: TGTGCCAGCAGTCCTAGCGGGACAACCTACAATGAGCAGTTCTTC. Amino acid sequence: CASSPSGTTYNEQFF. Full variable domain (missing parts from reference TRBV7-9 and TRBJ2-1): DTGVSQNPRHKITKRGQNVTFRCDPISEHNRLYWYRQTLGQGPEFLTYFQNEAQLEKSRLLSDRFSAERPKGSFSTLEIQRTEQGDSAMYLCASSPSGTTYNEQFFGPGTRLTVL.